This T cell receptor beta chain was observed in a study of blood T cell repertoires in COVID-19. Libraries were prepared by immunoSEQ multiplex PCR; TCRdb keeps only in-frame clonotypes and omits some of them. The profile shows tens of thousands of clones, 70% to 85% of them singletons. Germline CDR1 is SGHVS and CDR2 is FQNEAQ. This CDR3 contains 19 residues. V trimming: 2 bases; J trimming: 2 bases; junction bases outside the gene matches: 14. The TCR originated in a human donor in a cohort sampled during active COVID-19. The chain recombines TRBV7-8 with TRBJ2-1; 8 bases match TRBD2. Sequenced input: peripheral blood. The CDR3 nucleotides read TGTGCCAGCAGCTTACTTCCGACTATTAGCGGGGAAACCTACAATGAGCAGTTCTTC. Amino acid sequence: CASSLLPTISGETYNEQFF.